A selection of T cell receptor beta chains follows, all from one sample in a study of PD-L1 blockade in urothelial cancer. Only in-frame clones appear in the TCRdb table, and some are missing; sequencing was by immunoSEQ multiplex PCR. The table has tens of thousands of clones, 81% seen once. The sequencing here drew on PBMCs, taken around atezolizumab (anti-PD-L1) treatment. These receptors were obtained from a man between 65 and 85 years old with urothelial cancer. CDR3s include the opening cysteine and the closing phenylalanine or tryptophan. A D gene is named only where the DNA matches it firmly. For some rows the clone size is stated as once, few or many, or as a class when expanded; others skip it.

D gene	clone size	V gene	J gene	CDR3 protein	CDR3 DNA
TRBD2	once	TRBV19	TRBJ2-3	CASSISGTSGNIDTQYF	TGTGCCAGTAGTATCTCGGGGACTAGCGGGAATATAGATACGCAGTATTTT
TRBD1	-	TRBV5-1	TRBJ2-3	CASSSGQGTDTQYF	TGCGCCAGCAGCTCGGGACAGGGCACAGATACGCAGTATTTT
TRBD1	-	TRBV7-9	TRBJ1-2	CASSTLDRGNNYGYTF	TGTGCCAGCAGCACCTTGGACAGGGGGAATAACTATGGCTACACCTTC
-	-	TRBV19	TRBJ2-1	CASSLGVNYNEQFF	TGTGCCAGTAGTCTCGGGGTCAACTACAATGAGCAGTTCTTC
-	-	TRBV2	TRBJ2-2	CASRGRSNTGELFF	TGTGCCAGCAGAGGGAGGTCGAACACCGGGGAGCTGTTTTTT
TRBD2	-	TRBV12-5	TRBJ2-7	CASGLVLGLAPYEQYF	TGTGCTAGTGGTTTGGTACTGGGACTAGCCCCATACGAGCAGTACTTC
-	-	TRBV5-1	TRBJ2-5	CASSVSGETQYF	TGCGCCAGCAGCGTATCAGGGGAGACCCAGTACTTC
-	-	TRBV5-4	TRBJ2-1	CASSLGTYYNEQFF	TGTGCCAGCAGCTTGGGAACTTACTACAATGAGCAGTTCTTC
TRBD1	-	TRBV9	TRBJ1-2	CASSVGAGGNYGYTF	TGTGCCAGCAGCGTAGGTGCAGGGGGAAACTATGGCTACACCTTC
TRBD1	-	TRBV7-2	TRBJ1-1	CASTPTGTVSYTEAFF	TGTGCCAGCACCCCAACCGGGACAGTCTCTTACACTGAAGCTTTCTTT
-	once	TRBV18	TRBJ2-1	CASSPWRDPSYNEQFF	TGTGCCAGCTCACCGTGGCGGGATCCCTCCTACAATGAGCAGTTCTTC
-	-	TRBV27	TRBJ1-4	CASRTATNEKLFF	TGTGCCAGCAGAACAGCAACTAATGAAAAACTGTTTTTT
-	-	TRBV6-1	TRBJ1-5	CASSRQSNQPQHF	TGTGCCAGCAGCAGACAGTCCAATCAGCCCCAGCATTTT
-	-	TRBV7-9	TRBJ2-1	CASSFLSRDNEQFF	TGTGCCAGCAGCTTTCTAAGCAGGGACAATGAGCAGTTCTTC
-	-	TRBV6-1	TRBJ1-3	CASSGDLGSTIYF	TGTGCCAGCAGTGGCGACCTAGGTAGCACCATATATTTT
-	-	TRBV19	TRBJ2-1	CASRLQGGSPPDNEQFF	TGTGCCAGTAGACTCCAAGGGGGATCCCCTCCGGACAATGAGCAGTTCTTC
TRBD2	-	TRBV2	TRBJ2-5	CASSVESGGLAGQETQYF	TGTGCCAGCAGTGTGGAGAGCGGGGGACTAGCGGGACAAGAGACCCAGTACTTC
TRBD1	-	TRBV6-1	TRBJ2-5	CASSEEYYGTGGTETQYF	TGTGCCAGCAGTGAAGAATATTACGGGACAGGGGGCACTGAGACCCAGTACTTC
TRBD2	-	TRBV4-1	TRBJ2-3	CASSLTSGVSPANTDTQYF	TGCGCCAGCAGCCTCACTAGCGGGGTTTCTCCGGCCAACACAGATACGCAGTATTTT
-	-	TRBV4-1	TRBJ2-1	CASSQYRGTEQFF	TGCGCCAGCAGCCAATATAGGGGGACCGAGCAGTTCTTC
TRBD2	-	TRBV5-4	TRBJ2-7	CASSPGGGTTLREQYF	TGTGCCAGCAGCCCCGGGGGGGGGACTACCCTTCGAGAGCAGTACTTC
-	-	TRBV29-1	TRBJ2-7	CSVAVGVRAGGEQYF	TGCAGCGTTGCGGTCGGCGTGCGAGCCGGGGGCGAGCAGTACTTC
TRBD1	-	TRBV19	TRBJ1-4	CASSIAQGANEKLFF	TGTGCCAGTAGTATAGCACAGGGGGCGAATGAAAAACTGTTTTTT
-	-	TRBV27	TRBJ2-1	CASSLIAAVRDEQFF	TGTGCCAGCAGTTTGATAGCGGCTGTTCGGGATGAGCAGTTCTTC
TRBD1	-	TRBV28	TRBJ1-2	CASSFNPGGVYGYTF	TGTGCCAGCAGTTTCAATCCAGGGGGAGTCTATGGCTACACCTTC
-	few	TRBV29-1	TRBJ2-1	CSVEEWTDNEQFF	TGCAGCGTTGAAGAGTGGACAGACAATGAGCAGTTCTTC
TRBD1	-	TRBV29-1	TRBJ1-1	CSVGGQGNTEAFF	TGCAGCGTAGGGGGACAGGGGAACACTGAAGCTTTCTTT
-	-	TRBV5-6	TRBJ2-7	CASSTHYEQYF	TGTGCCAGCAGCACACACTACGAGCAGTACTTC
-	-	TRBV2	TRBJ2-3	CASSPEGLSTDTQYF	TGTGCCAGCAGTCCCGAGGGACTCAGCACAGATACGCAGTATTTT
-	-	TRBV4-1	TRBJ1-2	CASSPGSLDYGYTF	TGCGCCAGCAGCCCCGGAAGCCTAGACTATGGCTACACCTTC
-	-	TRBV10-1	TRBJ2-2	CASRPGGPNTGELFF	TGCGCCAGCAGGCCGGGGGGCCCGAACACCGGGGAGCTGTTTTTT
-	few	TRBV2	TRBJ1-5	CASSEAGYSNQPQHF	TGTGCCAGCAGTGAGGCGGGGTATAGCAATCAGCCCCAGCATTTT
TRBD2	-	TRBV14	TRBJ2-6	CASSRGLAGALGGANVLTF	TGTGCCAGCAGCCGGGGACTAGCGGGAGCTCTCGGTGGGGCCAACGTCCTGACTTTC
-	-	TRBV7-2	TRBJ2-6	CASSNTLRDSLQGANVLTF	TGTGCCAGCAGCAACACATTGCGGGACTCCTTGCAAGGGGCCAACGTCCTGACTTTC
TRBD2	once	TRBV10-1	TRBJ2-1	CASSSGGDLHEQFF	TGCGCCAGCAGTAGCGGGGGAGACTTGCATGAGCAGTTCTTC
TRBD2	few	TRBV4-1	TRBJ2-7	CASSQTLAGHYEQYF	TGCGCCAGCAGCCAAACACTAGCGGGGCATTACGAGCAGTACTTC
TRBD2	-	TRBV30	TRBJ2-3	CAWSVRLAGAQQGTF	TGTGCCTGGAGTGTAAGACTAGCGGGCGCACAACAGGGAACTTTT
-	once	TRBV11-2	TRBJ1-1	CASSPGFNTEAFF	TGTGCCAGCAGCCCAGGGTTTAACACTGAAGCTTTCTTT
-	-	TRBV28	TRBJ1-5	CASSPIGGRQPQHF	TGTGCCAGCAGTCCTATTGGGGGCAGACAGCCCCAGCATTTT
-	-	TRBV4-2	TRBJ1-5	CASSQEIAATSNQPQHF	TGTGCCAGCAGCCAAGAAATAGCAGCCACTTCCAATCAGCCCCAGCATTTT
-	few	TRBV30	TRBJ2-1	CAWSGQDGNEQFF	TGTGCCTGGAGTGGCCAGGATGGGAATGAGCAGTTCTTC
-	-	TRBV12-2	TRBJ2-2	CASRPIRVRGELFF	TGTGCAAGTCGCCCTATCCGGGTAAGGGGGGAGCTGTTTTTT
-	-	TRBV5-1	TRBJ1-3	CASSSDRASGNTIYF	TGCGCCAGCAGCTCCGACAGAGCTTCTGGAAACACCATATATTTT
TRBD1	-	TRBV5-1	TRBJ2-6	CASSFGQGAGANVLTF	TGCGCCAGCAGCTTCGGCCAGGGGGCTGGGGCCAACGTCCTGACTTTC
TRBD1	-	TRBV5-1	TRBJ2-1	CASSPGDRVLRNEQFF	TGCGCCAGCAGCCCGGGGGACAGGGTGCTACGCAATGAGCAGTTCTTC
TRBD2	few	TRBV11-2	TRBJ2-1	CASSLRPSTSGFYNEQFF	TGTGCCAGCAGCTTACGCCCTTCGACTAGCGGGTTTTACAATGAGCAGTTCTTC
-	-	TRBV19	TRBJ1-1	CASSSTGFTEAFF	TGTGCCAGTAGTTCTACAGGGTTCACTGAAGCTTTCTTT
TRBD1	-	TRBV19	TRBJ2-2	CAARDRVNTGELFF	TGTGCCGCCCGGGACAGGGTAAACACCGGGGAGCTGTTTTTT
TRBD2	-	TRBV28	TRBJ2-1	CASTTPTSGRFNEQFF	TGTGCCAGCACCACCCCCACTAGCGGGAGGTTCAATGAGCAGTTCTTC
TRBD1	-	TRBV19	TRBJ1-3	CASSDRASGNTIYF	TGTGCCAGTAGTGACAGGGCCTCTGGAAACACCATATATTTT